The table lists the clone carrying this T cell receptor (beta chain) with a few counts. The entry originates in a study of patients and donors after allogeneic stem cell transplantation. The CDR3 runs to 14 residues. V was cut by 1 base and J by 4 bases, with 11 bases left in between. Germline CDR1 and CDR2: SGHKS and YYEKEE (reference sequence). One entry per CDR3 protein results from TCRdb running MiXCR on the RT-PCR reads. This sample has around 160,000 distinct CDR3 sequences; around 30% occur once, and the top ten carry roughly 3%. This clonotype was obtained from a human donor who was either an allogeneic HSCT recipient or a stem cell or donor lymphocyte infusion donor (not recorded which). It is not recorded whose cells these are; they may come from a transplant donor. The chain is built from TRBV5-5 and TRBJ1-1; D not resolved. The specimen sequenced was blood, either unsorted or a sorted T cell fraction (not recorded which). CDR3 coding DNA: TGTGCCAGCAGCTTGAGCGTCTGGGCCACTGAAGCTTTCTTT. This gives the protein CASSLSVWATEAFF.